In this sample, the clone carrying this T cell receptor beta chain turned up a few times. Molecular barcoding with unique molecular identifiers was used for the TCRbeta library. TCRdb used MiXCR to reprocess the PCR reads, holding one entry per CDR3 protein. The repertoire consists of around 600,000 distinct CDR3 sequences, with roughly 17% occurring once and the leading ten covering approximately 1%. This sample is part of a study of T-cell reconstitution after alpha-beta-depleted transplantation in children. Germline loops: CDR1 DFQATT, CDR2 SNEGSKA (reference sequence). V was cut by 3 bases and J by 6 bases, with 9 bases left in between. This CDR3 has 12 amino acids.

This sequence was found in a human donor who donated a stem cell graft to a child with acute myeloid leukemia. Here the sequenced sample was PBMCs from the stem cell graft donor, taken from the stem cell graft. The chain couples TRBV20-1 to TRBJ1-5; possible D gene TRBD1, 5 bases. The CDR3 sequence: CSASWRGQPQHF. As DNA, the CDR3 is TGCAGTGCTAGTTGGAGGGGTCAGCCCCAGCATTTT.